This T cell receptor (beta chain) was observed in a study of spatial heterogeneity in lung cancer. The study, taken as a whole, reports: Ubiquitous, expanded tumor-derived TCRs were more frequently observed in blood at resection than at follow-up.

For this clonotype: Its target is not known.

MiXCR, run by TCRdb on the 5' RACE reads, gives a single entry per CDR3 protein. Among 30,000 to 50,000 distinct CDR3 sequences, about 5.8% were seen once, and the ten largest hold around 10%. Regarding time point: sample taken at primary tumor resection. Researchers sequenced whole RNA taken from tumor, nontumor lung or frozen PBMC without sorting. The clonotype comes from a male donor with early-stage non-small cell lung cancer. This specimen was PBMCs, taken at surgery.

CDR3 bases: TGTGCCAGCAGTTCCCCATGGGCTAGCGGGGGGCGAGAGACCCAGTACTTC. Translating gives CASSSPWASGGRETQYF. The chain joins TRBV12-3 or TRBV12-4 to TRBJ2-5, with TRBD2 identical over 11 bases. The CDR3 has 17 residues. Trimming removed 4 bases from V and 4 bases from J; junction bases left unmatched: 11.